The source of this TCR beta chain is a study of blood T cell repertoires in COVID-19. The germline V and J ends were trimmed by 8 bases and 8 bases, with 13 bases remaining between them. CDR3 length: 13 amino acids. The germline V gene encodes CDR1 MNHEY and CDR2 SMNVEV (reference sequence). Only in-frame clones appear in the TCRdb table, and some are missing; sequencing was by immunoSEQ multiplex PCR. The data hold 200,000 or so clones, with roughly 80% observed a single time. The sample taken for sequencing was peripheral blood. The TCR sequence derives from a woman aged 25 to 39 with acute or convalescent COVID-19. The chain joins TRBV27 to TRBJ1-6, with D maybe TRBD1 (5 bases). The CDR3 bases are TGTGCCAGCGGGGCAGCCTGGGATTCACCCCTCCACTTT. It encodes CASGAAWDSPLHF.